The sequence of this TCR beta chain was determined in a study of CD8 T cells in Susac syndrome. TCR beta from blood CD8+ and CD4+ T cells was sequenced. Negative isolation was used for CD8+ and CD4+ T cells and FACS enrichment for TEMRA cells. Trimming took 2 bases from V and 5 from J, leaving 7 bases between them. The V gene's germline CDR1 is GTSNPN and CDR2 SVGIG (reference sequence). This CDR3 has 12 amino acids. Comments on this clonotype: What it recognizes is unknown.

Study-wide results and limits: In its TCR sequencing and HLA analysis, the study acknowledged that the number of individuals was relatively small.

It was with random hexamers that roughly 0.45 to 1 ug RNA was reverse transcribed. immunoSEQ multiplex PCR amplified TCR beta CDR3 across 54 Vbeta, 13 Jbeta. TCRdb fed the immunoSEQ multiplex PCR reads into MiXCR, producing one record per CDR3 protein. The sample includes 150,000 to 200,000 distinct CDR3 sequences, approximately 90% of them seen just once. This chain joins TRBV30 and TRBJ2-1; D unresolved. The receptor was isolated from a human donor in good health. The sequenced material came from CD4+ T cells from PBMCs. CDR3 loop: CAWSSSNNEQFF. In DNA form, the CDR3 reads TGTGCCTGGAGTTCATCGAACAATGAGCAGTTCTTC.